The next 26 T cell receptor beta chains were all read from a single sample in a study of CD8+ T cells in alopecia areata. Reverse transcribed after extraction, RNA yielded cDNA as the sequencing template. Sequencing used immunoSEQ multiplex PCR; TCRdb keeps in-frame clones, though not all of them. Counted here are 150,000 to 200,000 clones, roughly 63% occurring once; the ten biggest clones make up 1.7%. Sequenced material: CD4+ T cells sorted from blood, taken at week 0. The receptors come from a human donor with alopecia areata.

The chain recombines TRBV29-1 with TRBJ2-1, with TRBD2 matching 7 bases. Germline V gene lookup returns CDR1 SQVTM and CDR2 ANQGSEA. The CDR3 is 13 residues long. Germline trimming cut 1 base from V and 6 bases from J; bases unmatched to any gene: 3. In DNA form, the CDR3 reads TGCAGCGTTGAAGGACTAGCAACCAATGAGCAGTTCTTC. It yields the protein CSVEGLATNEQFF.

The chain combines TRBV5-1 with TRBJ1-5, with a possible D match to TRBD1 (6 bases). Germline values: CDR1 SGHRS, CDR2 YFSETQ. V was shortened by 4 bases and J by 1 base, with 12 bases between the two germline ends. This CDR3 is built from 15 residues. CDR3: CASSPTGQSNQPQHF. Here the CDR3 DNA reads TGCGCCAGCAGCCCCACCGGACAGAGCAATCAGCCCCAGCATTTT.

To note about this clone: This sample includes further DNA sequences coding for the same CDR3. V and J are TRBV5-1 and TRBJ2-7; D uncertain. V dropped 0 bases and J dropped 4 bases, with 5 bases sitting between them. The germline CDR1 and CDR2 sequences are SGHRS and YFSETQ. The CDR3 has 12 residues. The CDR3, as DNA: TGCGCCAGCAGCTTGGACGGGTACGAGCAGTACTTC. It codes for CASSLDGYEQYF.

This clone was picked up a small number of times. This CDR3 is CASSEWGEQYF. CDR3 DNA sequence: TGTGCCAGCAGTGAATGGGGCGAGCAGTACTTC. The chain carries TRBV25-1 and TRBJ2-7, with D unclear. Looked up from germline, CDR1 is MGHDK and CDR2 is SYGVNS. This CDR3 has 11 residues. V was pared by 1 base and J by 6 bases, with 4 bases between.

The J gene is TRBJ1-5, the V gene TRBV29-1, with a possible D match to TRBD1 (5 bases). The germline CDR1 and CDR2 sequences are SQVTM and ANQGSEA. Trimming left V 2 bases short and J 2 bases short, with 10 bases between. CDR3 length: 14 residues. The CDR3 coding sequence is TGCAGCGTTGAAATCGTCAGGGGCAATCAGCCCCAGCATTTT. Its protein is CSVEIVRGNQPQHF. The full variable domain, completed using reference TRBV29-1 and TRBJ1-5, is SAVISQKPSRDICQRGTSLTIQCQVDSQVTMMFWYRQQPGQSLTLIATANQGSEATYESGFVIDKFPISRPNLTFSTLTVSNMSPEDSSIYLCSVEIVRGNQPQHFGDGTRLSIL.

This sequence joins TRBV29-1 and TRBJ2-1; a weak D match, TRBD1 (6 bases). The CDR3 length is 14 residues. V lost 4 bases, J lost 6 bases, and 16 bases lay in between. Germline CDR1 SQVTM, CDR2 ANQGSEA. CDR3 sequence: CSVVYRVIGNEQFF. DNA for the CDR3: TGCAGCGTTGTCTACAGGGTAATTGGCAATGAGCAGTTCTTC.

In this sample, this clone turned up a few times. CDR3 DNA: TGTGCCAGTAAGCCGGACAGGAATTCACCCCTCCACTTT. Its translation is CASKPDRNSPLHF. V is TRBV19 and J is TRBJ1-6; 7 nucleotides line up with TRBD1. The CDR3 is made up of 13 amino acids. Germline values: CDR1 LNHDA, CDR2 SQIVND (reference sequence). J lost 7 bases, V lost 7 bases, and 4 bases had no gene match.

The V and J genes are TRBV9 and TRBJ1-1; no firm D call. The CDR3 contains 13 residues. Germline CDR1 SGDLS, CDR2 YYNGEE. V was clipped by 4 bases and J by 3 bases, with 10 bases between them. DNA for the CDR3: TGTGCCAGCAGCCCCCTGGGGTACACTGAAGCTTTCTTT. It encodes CASSPLGYTEAFF.

V is TRBV7-2 and J is TRBJ2-3; 9 nucleotides match TRBD2. V gave up 0 bases and J gave up 4 bases; unmatched junction bases: 8. Germline V gene lookup returns CDR1 SGHTA and CDR2 FQGNSA. This CDR3 has 17 amino acids. The chain's CDR3 is CASSLAVGGGAADTQYF. The CDR3 nucleotides are TGTGCCAGCAGCTTAGCGGTCGGCGGGGGGGCGGCAGATACGCAGTATTTT.

The rearrangement links TRBV11-2 to TRBJ1-1, with no clear D. The CDR3 loop spans 13 amino acids. Trimming took off 0 bases at V and 9 bases at J, with 11 bases between the two ends. Germline V gene sequence: CDR1 SGHAT, CDR2 FQNNGV. CDR3 in DNA: TGTGCCAGCAGCTTAGAAGCGAACAGTAAAGCTTTCTTT. Protein sequence: CASSLEANSKAFF.

J is TRBJ2-5 and V is TRBV11-2; 9 nucleotides match TRBD1. This CDR3 contains 14 residues. J lost 4 bases, V lost 5 bases, and 5 bases had no gene match. Germline assignment: CDR1 SGHAT and CDR2 FQNNGV. The CDR3, as DNA: TGTGCCAGCAGCCTTCAGACAGGGGGAGAGACCCAGTACTTC. Its translation is CASSLQTGGETQYF.

The CDR3 loop is CSVGGAGYGYTF. In nucleotides, the CDR3 is TGCAGCGTTGGGGGGGCTGGCTATGGCTACACCTTC. The chain is built from TRBV29-1 and TRBJ1-2, with D possibly being TRBD1 (6 bases). The CDR3 extends over 12 amino acids. Germline V gives CDR1 SQVTM, CDR2 ANQGSEA. The V gene lost 4 bases and the J gene lost 4 bases, with 10 bases spanning the gap.

This clone was counted a single time. The rearrangement links TRBV30 to TRBJ2-7; 7 nucleotides agree with TRBD1. J was trimmed by 1 base and V by 2 bases; bases with no gene match: 11. The CDR3 extends over 16 amino acids. Germline V gene lookup returns CDR1 GTSNPN and CDR2 SVGIG (reference sequence). The CDR3 coding sequence is TGTGCCTGGAGTAATAAAGGGACCAGGGGGTCCTACGAGCAGTACTTC. Translated: CAWSNKGTRGSYEQYF.

The genes are TRBV2 and TRBJ2-1, with TRBD2 matching 9 bases. Looked up from germline, CDR1 is SNHLY and CDR2 is FYNNEI. V dropped 6 bases and J dropped 9; count of bases not matched to a gene: 9. The CDR3 totals 14 residues. In DNA, the CDR3 is TGTGCCAGCAGCGGAATAGCGGGGGTCGGTGAGCAGTTCTTC. This encodes CASSGIAGVGEQFF.

Only one count was recorded for this clone. The CDR3 loop is CASSPLPGLRETQYF. CDR3 coding DNA: TGTGCCAGCTCACCCCTCCCGGGTCTCCGAGAGACCCAGTACTTC. V is TRBV18 and J is TRBJ2-5; D uncertain. Trimming removed 3 bases at V and 4 bases at J, with 15 bases between. CDR3 length equals 15 residues. Germline lookup yields CDR1 KGHSH and CDR2 LQKENI.

The chain couples TRBV10-3 to TRBJ2-1; D remains ambiguous. Trimming took off 0 bases at V and 8 bases at J, with 11 bases between the two ends. Per the germline V gene, CDR1 is ENHRY and CDR2 is SYGVKD. The CDR3 extends over 14 amino acids. CDR3 amino acids: CAISESLGRHEQFF. CDR3 DNA: TGTGCCATCAGTGAGTCCCTCGGCCGGCATGAGCAGTTCTTC.

This clone occurred a few times. The J gene is TRBJ2-1, the V gene TRBV28; 7 positions agree with TRBD2. Germline V gene lookup returns CDR1 MDHEN and CDR2 SYDVKM. There are 13 residues in the CDR3. V shed 8 bases and J 11 bases; nucleotides not matched to a gene: 12. CDR3 bases: TGTGCCAGCTACGGATACTTCGGGACTAAGCAGTTCTTC. It translates to CASYGYFGTKQFF.

About this clone: The germline gene is not matched at one end of the junction; a read error may be the cause. V and J are TRBV29-1 and TRBJ1-1; possibly TRBD1 for D (5 bases). Germline loops: CDR1 SQVTM, CDR2 ANQGSEA. The CDR3 loop spans 12 amino acids. As DNA, the CDR3 is TGCAGCGTTGAAGACCTGAGAGGGGCAGATCTGTTT. Amino acid sequence: CSVEDLRGADLF.

This chain links TRBV5-1 with TRBJ2-7; 12 nucleotides agree with TRBD1. The CDR3 is made up of 15 amino acids. J was trimmed by 7 bases and V by 5 bases; bases with no gene match: 10. Germline V gives CDR1 SGHRS, CDR2 YFSETQ. The CDR3 region has the DNA TGCGCCAGCAGTCTCCCGGGACAGGGGGCGGGTGAGCAGTACTTC. The encoded protein is CASSLPGQGAGEQYF.

Points on this clone: Compared with germline, one end of the junction differs, possibly owing to a read error. The chain links TRBV30 to TRBJ2-1; D perhaps matches TRBD2 (5 bases). Per the germline V gene, CDR1 is GTSNPN and CDR2 is SVGIG (reference sequence). The CDR3 runs to 12 residues. The CDR3 sequence is CAGRAVNNEQFF. CDR3 nucleotide sequence: TGTGCCGGGAGAGCGGTGAACAATGAGCAGTTCTTC.

This chain's CDR3 is CSVSRDRRSPLHF. The CDR3 DNA sequence: TGCAGCGTTTCCCGGGACAGGAGGTCACCCCTCCACTTT. The chain couples TRBV29-1 to TRBJ1-6; 8 bases are a match to TRBD1. Losses at the gene ends were 5 bases for V and 10 bases for J; bases not matched to a gene: 7. CDR3 length equals 13 residues. CDR1 and CDR2 from the germline V gene are SQVTM and ANQGSEA.

A few counts support this clone. CDR3 region: CASRGLSGASTDTQYF. For the CDR3, the DNA is TGTGCCAGCAGGGGACTTAGCGGGGCTAGCACAGATACGCAGTATTTT. The chain is built from TRBV27 and TRBJ2-3, with 8 positions matching TRBD2. The CDR3 has 16 residues. Per the germline V gene, CDR1 is MNHEY and CDR2 is SMNVEV (reference sequence). With V trimmed by 6 bases and J by 0 bases, 8 bases remained unmatched.

The chain links TRBV15 to TRBJ2-5; TRBD2 might be the D (5 bases). CDR1 and CDR2 from the germline V gene are LNHNV and YYDKDF (reference sequence). V lost 5 bases, J lost 6 bases, and 19 bases lay in between. The CDR3 is made up of 15 amino acids. This chain's CDR3 is CATSGRAPREKTQYF. The DNA for the CDR3 is TGTGCCACCAGCGGCCGGGCCCCTCGGGAAAAGACCCAGTACTTC. The full variable domain, in which reference TRBV15 and TRBJ2-5 provide the parts outside the CDR3, is DAMVIQNPRYQVTQFGKPVTLSCSQTLNHNVMYWYQQKSSQAPKLLFHYYDKDFNNEADTPDNFQSRRPNTSFCFLDIRSPGLGDTAMYLCATSGRAPREKTQYFGPGTRLLVL.

This clone turned up a few times. This chain uses TRBV5-1 with TRBJ2-3; the D gene is possibly TRBD1 (6 bases). Germline CDR1 reads SGHRS; CDR2 reads YFSETQ. Trimming stripped 10 bases from V and 0 bases from J, with 18 bases between. The CDR3 is made up of 15 amino acids. CDR3 sequence: CACRKGTTSTDTQYF. Here the CDR3 DNA reads TGCGCCTGCCGGAAGGGGACAACTAGCACAGATACGCAGTATTTT.

The chain joins TRBV4-3 to TRBJ2-1; 11 bases match TRBD1. The trim removed 3 bases at V and 3 bases at J, leaving 1 base unmatched. This CDR3 contains 15 residues. CDR1 LGHNA and CDR2 YSLEER come from the germline V gene. As DNA, the CDR3 is TGCGCCAGCAGCCAGGGACAGGGGGTCTACAATGAGCAGTTCTTC. Amino acid sequence: CASSQGQGVYNEQFF.

This clone was seen a handful of times. V gene TRBV25-1 combines with J gene TRBJ1-2; 8 bases align to TRBD1. This CDR3 comprises 14 residues. CDR1 MGHDK and CDR2 SYGVNS come from the germline V gene. The J segment lost 4 bases and the V segment lost 6 bases, leaving 7 bases of the junction unmatched. The CDR3 DNA reads TGTGCCAGCAGAGAACAGGGGGACGGCTATGGCTACACCTTC. Its protein is CASREQGDGYGYTF.